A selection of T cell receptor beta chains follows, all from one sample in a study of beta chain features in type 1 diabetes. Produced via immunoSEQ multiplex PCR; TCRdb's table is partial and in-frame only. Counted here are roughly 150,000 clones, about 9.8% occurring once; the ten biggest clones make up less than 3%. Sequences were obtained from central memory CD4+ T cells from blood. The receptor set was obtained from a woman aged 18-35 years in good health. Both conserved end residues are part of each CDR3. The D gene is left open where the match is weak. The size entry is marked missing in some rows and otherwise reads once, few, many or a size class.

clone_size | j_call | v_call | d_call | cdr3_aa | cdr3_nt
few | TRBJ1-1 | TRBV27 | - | CASSLKGRNTEAFF | TGTGCCAGCAGTCTCAAAGGGAGGAACACTGAAGCTTTCTTT
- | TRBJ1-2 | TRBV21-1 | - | CASSKPVPGFNYGYTF | TGTGCCAGCAGCAAACCGGTTCCAGGTTTTAACTATGGCTACACCTTC
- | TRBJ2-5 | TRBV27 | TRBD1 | CASMTPGQRKTQYF | TGTGCCAGCATGACCCCGGGACAGAGAAAGACCCAGTACTTC
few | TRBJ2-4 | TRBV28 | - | CASSLSAQAHQYF | TGTGCCAGCAGTTTAAGTGCCCAGGCCCATCAGTACTTC
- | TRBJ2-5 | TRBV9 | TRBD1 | CASSERLTGGETQYF | TGTGCCAGCAGCGAGAGGTTGACAGGGGGGGAGACCCAGTACTTC
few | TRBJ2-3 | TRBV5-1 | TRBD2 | CASSLATGGGAGTDTQYF | TGCGCCAGCAGCTTGGCCACGGGAGGGGGGGCCGGCACAGATACGCAGTATTTT
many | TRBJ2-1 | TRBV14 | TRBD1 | CASSRGQGAYNEQFF | TGTGCCAGCAGCCGAGGACAGGGAGCGTACAATGAGCAGTTCTTC
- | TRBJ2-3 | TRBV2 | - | CASSELGGESTQYF | TGTGCCAGCAGTGAATTGGGGGGAGAATCTACGCAGTATTTT
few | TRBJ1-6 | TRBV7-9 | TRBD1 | CASSFTGDSPLHF | TGTGCCAGCAGCTTCACAGGGGATTCACCCCTCCACTTT
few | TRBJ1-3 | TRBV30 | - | CAWSLRSGNTIYF | TGTGCCTGGAGCCTGAGGTCTGGAAACACCATATATTTT
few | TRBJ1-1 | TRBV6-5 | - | CASSAQVASNTEAFF | TGTGCCAGCAGTGCCCAAGTAGCCTCGAACACTGAAGCTTTCTTT
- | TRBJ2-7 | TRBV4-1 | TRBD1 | CASSQEGTASSQYF | TGCGCCAGCAGCCAAGAGGGGACAGCCTCTTCGCAGTACTTC
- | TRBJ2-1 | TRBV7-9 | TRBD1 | CASRDRGFYNEQFF | TGTGCCAGCAGGGACAGGGGGTTTTACAATGAGCAGTTCTTC
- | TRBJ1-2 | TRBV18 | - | CASSPRQEGDGYTF | TGTGCCAGCTCACCGAGACAGGAAGGGGATGGCTACACCTTC
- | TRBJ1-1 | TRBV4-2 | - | CASSQEPTANTEAFF | TGTGCCAGCAGCCAAGAACCCACAGCTAACACTGAAGCTTTCTTT
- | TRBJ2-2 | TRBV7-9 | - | CASSLGQATGELFF | TGTGCCAGCAGCTTAGGGCAGGCCACCGGGGAGCTGTTTTTT
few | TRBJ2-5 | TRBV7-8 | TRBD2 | CASSLAGLASVETQYF | TGTGCCAGCAGCTTAGCGGGACTAGCCTCAGTGGAGACCCAGTACTTC
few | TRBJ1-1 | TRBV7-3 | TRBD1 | CASSWTGGTEAFF | TGTGCCAGCAGCTGGACAGGGGGCACTGAAGCTTTCTTT
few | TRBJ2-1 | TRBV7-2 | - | CAVLDGSLGNEQFF | TGTGCCGTCCTAGACGGATCACTCGGGAATGAGCAGTTCTTC
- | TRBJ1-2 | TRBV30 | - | CAWVPTGAAYGYTF | TGTGCCTGGGTCCCAACAGGAGCTGCCTATGGCTACACCTTC
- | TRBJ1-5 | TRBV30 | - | CAWSSRSNQPQHF | TGTGCCTGGAGTTCTCGGAGCAATCAGCCCCAGCATTTT
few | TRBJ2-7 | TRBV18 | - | CASSPPDTPKSYEQYF | TGTGCCAGCTCACCACCGGACACACCTAAGAGCTACGAGCAGTACTTC
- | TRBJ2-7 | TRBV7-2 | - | CASSLSQGEQYF | TGTGCCAGCAGCTTAAGTCAGGGCGAGCAGTACTTC
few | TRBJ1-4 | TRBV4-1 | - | CASSQVGGFNEKLFF | TGCGCCAGCAGCCAAGTAGGAGGATTTAATGAAAAACTGTTTTTT
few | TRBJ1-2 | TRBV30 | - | CAWSLRGGYTF | TGTGCCTGGAGCCTGAGAGGTGGCTACACCTTC
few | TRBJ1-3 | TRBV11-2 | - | CASSFNAGTPGNTIYF | TGTGCCAGCAGCTTCAACGCGGGTACCCCTGGAAACACCATATATTTT